These T cell receptor beta chains were read from a single sample in a study of T cell repertoires in cytomegalovirus infection. TCRdb reanalysed the reads using MiXCR and keeps one entry per CDR3 protein. The sample lists approximately 730,000 distinct CDR3 sequences, around 30% seen once, with 15% to 20% in the top ten. These receptors have no known antigen. The starting material was cultured PBMCs, obtained from culture after CMV antigen stimulation. The receptors were gathered from a human donor in good health (CMV status not recorded). Some clones in this sample may be carry-over from other donors' samples. The CDR3 runs from the conserved cysteine through the conserved F or W. Fields, in order: V gene, D gene, J gene, clone size, CDR3 protein, CDR3 DNA. A D gene is named only where the DNA matches it firmly. For some rows the clone size is stated as once, few or many, or as a class when expanded; others skip it.

>TRBV24-1|TRBD2|TRBJ2-1|.
CATSDWGSGAPSEQFF
TGTGCCACCAGTGATTGGGGTAGCGGGGCCCCGAGTGAGCAGTTCTTC
>TRBV20-1|TRBD2|TRBJ2-5|.
CSAKRGANQETQYF
TGCAGTGCTAAGCGGGGCGCCAACCAAGAGACCCAGTACTTC
>TRBV19|.|TRBJ2-1|few
CASSMDRSSYNEQFF
TGTGCCAGTAGTATGGACCGGAGCTCCTACAATGAGCAGTTCTTC
>TRBV7-8|TRBD2|TRBJ2-5|many
CASSPSYDWRGNQETQYF
TGTGCCAGCAGCCCCAGTTACGATTGGCGGGGGAACCAAGAGACCCAGTACTTC
>TRBV6-1|TRBD1|TRBJ2-7|.
CASSNRDREVF
TGTGCCAGCAGCAACCGGGACAGGGAGGTCTTC
>TRBV12-3/TRBV12-4|.|TRBJ2-5|few
CASSLAPGGQTQYF
TGTGCCAGCAGTTTAGCGCCAGGCGGACAGACCCAGTACTTC
>TRBV12-3/TRBV12-4|TRBD2|TRBJ2-2|once
CASSFSVGGGGELFF
TGTGCCAGCAGTTTCTCAGTGGGGGGGGGCGGGGAGCTGTTTTTT
>TRBV10-3|.|TRBJ2-1|.
CAISRASGGDNEQFF
TGTGCCATCAGTCGCGCCTCAGGAGGGGACAATGAGCAGTTCTTC
>TRBV12-3/TRBV12-4|.|TRBJ1-5|few
CASSLGPGLGPQHF
TGTGCCAGCAGTTTAGGACCCGGGTTGGGGCCCCAGCATTTT
>TRBV27|.|TRBJ2-1|.
CASTPDLSYNEQFF
TGTGCCAGCACCCCGGACCTCTCCTACAATGAGCAGTTCTTC
>TRBV6-6|.|TRBJ1-1|few
CASSYPRTGTEAFF
TGTGCCAGCAGTTACCCCCGGACGGGAACTGAAGCTTTCTTT
>TRBV4-3|.|TRBJ2-7|.
CASSQGYSGTYEQYF
TGCGCCAGCAGCCAAGGCTATTCCGGGACCTACGAGCAGTACTTC
>TRBV20-1|.|TRBJ1-1|.
CSARNRAGVTEAFF
TGCAGTGCTAGAAACAGGGCAGGGGTCACTGAAGCTTTCTTT